Here is one TCR beta chain with its context. Its antigen is unknown. There were no recent acute infections or vaccinations among the donors, who were healthy HIV-negative adults. These data originate in a study of shared clonotypes between healthy human individuals. Profiling relied on immunoSEQ multiplex PCR, and the TCRdb table lists in-frame clones only, not all of them. The sample records approximately 1.5 million clones, approximately 98.5% being singletons. Study-level points and caveats: Between a few donors, naive CD4 clonotypes were shared at a level of about 5%.

Sequences were obtained from naive CD4+ T cells sorted from blood. The subset: CD45RA+ positively selected. This clonotype was sampled from a man under 40 in good health.

In DNA form, the CDR3 reads TGTGCCAGTAGTATACCCGGTCGATCCTACAATGAGCAGTTCTTC. It codes for CASSIPGRSYNEQFF. The V call is TRBV19, the J call TRBJ2-1; no reliable D call. The CDR3 contains 15 residues. Trimming took 2 bases from V and 1 from J, leaving 9 bases between them. The germline V gene has CDR1 LNHDA and CDR2 SQIVND (reference sequence).